This record looks at one TCR beta chain sequence and its context. Its antigen is unknown. No base qualities exist here, and no much larger clone lies one base off it. The data were taken from a study of regulatory T cells in long-lasting Graves disease (dated by TCRdb to the early 2020s). About the investigation overall: To count as having persistent Graves' disease, a patient had to have received antithyroid drug treatment for over 5 years with TSH receptor autoantibodies remaining persistently positive. Peripheral blood TCR sequencing and RNA sequencing compared persistent Graves' disease patients with newly diagnosed Graves' disease patients. The study was registered as a clinical trial and conducted in China. A total of 33 samples were covered by TCR sequencing, comprising approximately 13 persistent and roughly 20 newly diagnosed Graves' disease patients. Persistent Graves' disease patients in the clinical cohort had taken antithyroid drugs for approximately 10 years on average. The paper as a whole reports these results and caveats: TRBV28, TRBJ1-2 and TRBJ2-5 were preferentially used in persistent disease, while TRBV20-1 and TRBJ2-1 were favored in newly diagnosed disease. Compared with newly diagnosed patients, patients with persistent Graves' disease had lower TCR Shannon entropy and fewer highly expanded clones, which suggests clonal expansion. More public clonotypes were shared among persistent patients (more than 2,500) than among newly diagnosed patients (roughly 1,000). Because the primary lesion, thyroid tissue, could not be accessed, the study looked at peripheral blood alone. Sequencing and analysis were limited to the TCR beta chain. The authors noted that the small sample size was a limitation that may lower accuracy.

Library creation used multiplex PCR. Sequenced on an Illumina HiSeq 4000. CDR3 regions were amplified by Arm-PCR with iRepertoire HTBI primers to construct TCR beta libraries. Before sequencing, the PCR products went through gel purification. Per the original workflow: Across samples, 60 to 80 TRBV and 13 to 15 TRBJ segments were identified and used for gene usage analysis of CDR3 amino acid clonotypes. Filtered high-quality paired reads were merged into contigs using COPE and FqMerger. BLAST was used to align contigs to IMGT TRBV, TRBD and TRBJ reference genes, and CDR3 was defined according to IMGT. Any clonotype with a frequency above 0.1% was classified as a highly expanded clone. Shannon entropy served as the measure of repertoire diversity, while the Gini coefficient captured V-J evenness. Clonotypes shared by more than one individual were considered public. Through fastp at Q25 and MiXCR, TCRdb rebuilt clones from the public reads, retaining in-frame beta chains. Each CDR3 protein gets just one entry, which takes the most common genes and DNA from the rows behind it. Clone size and V and J calls follow TCRdb, not the original study. The sample data list some 370,000 distinct CDR3 sequences, and less than 30% of these were observed just once. Together, the top ten hold approximately 27% of the sample.

The time point label of this sample denotes: persistent/refractory GD, antithyroid drugs over 5 years with positive TRAb. For both TCR sequencing and RNA sequencing, RNA was extracted from PBMCs using TRIzol. The diagnosis of Graves' disease was made according to American Thyroid Association guidelines. Patients were recruited from an endocrinology department in Xi'an, China. Each patient gave about 8.1 milliliters of peripheral blood, collected in an EDTA anticoagulant tube. Ficoll Paque Plus density gradient separation was used to isolate PBMCs, and no further T cell sorting was done. An Agilent 2100 Bioanalyzer and agarose gel were used to check RNA quality, while a NanoDrop 2000 measured RNA concentration. Based on the germline V gene, the CDR1 and CDR2 sequences are SNHLY and FYNNEI. The CDR3 starts with the cysteine, ends with the phenylalanine, and has 17 residues. Only CDR3 DNA is held: 51 bases, read in frame from base 1. Trimming takes 1 base from V and 4 bases from J, and the germline ends sit 19 bases apart.

The sample here was peripheral blood mononuclear cells (PBMCs), taken when the disease was refractory, from a patient treated with antithyroid drugs. The rearranged segments are TRBV2 and TRBJ2-5; the D gene remains uncertain. The TCR sequence derives from a middle-aged woman with Graves disease. Donor details come from another sample of the same person, matched by shared clones. The DNA sequence is as follows: TGTGCCAGCAGTGAAGGCCCGGCGAACGGCTGGGGAGAGACCCAGTACTTC. It encodes CASSEGPANGWGETQYF.